The T cell receptor beta chain described here comes from a study of beta chain features in type 1 diabetes. The overall study: Across the samples, 107,917,701 sorted cells were examined in total. Overall study findings and caveats: TCRB repertoires of naive, central memory and Treg cells appeared more similar among patients than among healthy donors. Junctions at VDJ sites from type 1 diabetes patients had fewer insertions and more deletions.

This clone was observed a handful of times. As yet, its antigen is unknown. The whole isolated RNA underwent reverse transcription, so sequencing captured expressed TCRB transcripts. TCRdb keeps only in-frame clones here, not all; method: immunoSEQ multiplex PCR. Of a few hundred thousand clones listed, over 11% are singletons. CDR3 length equals 11 residues. V was shortened by 7 bases and J by 8 bases, with 11 bases between the two germline ends. CDR1 and CDR2 (germline): MDHEN, SYDVKM. What was sequenced was naive CD4+ T cells from blood. This sequence was found in a man aged 30 to 39 in good health. This chain connects TRBV28 to TRBJ1-1; D ambiguous. The CDR3 loop reads CASIDVTEAFF. The CDR3 coding sequence is TGTGCCAGCATCGACGTCACCGAAGCTTTCTTT.